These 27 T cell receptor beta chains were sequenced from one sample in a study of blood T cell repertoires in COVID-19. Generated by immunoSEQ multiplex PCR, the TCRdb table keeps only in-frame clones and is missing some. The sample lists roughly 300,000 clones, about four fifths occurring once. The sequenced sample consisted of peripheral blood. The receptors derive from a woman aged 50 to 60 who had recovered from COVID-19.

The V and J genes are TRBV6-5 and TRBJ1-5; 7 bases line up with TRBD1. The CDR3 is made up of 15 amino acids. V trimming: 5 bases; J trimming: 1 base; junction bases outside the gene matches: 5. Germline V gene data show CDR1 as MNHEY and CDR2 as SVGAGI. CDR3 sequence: CASSTTGTSNQPQHF. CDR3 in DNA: TGTGCCAGCAGTACGACAGGGACGAGCAATCAGCCCCAGCATTTT.

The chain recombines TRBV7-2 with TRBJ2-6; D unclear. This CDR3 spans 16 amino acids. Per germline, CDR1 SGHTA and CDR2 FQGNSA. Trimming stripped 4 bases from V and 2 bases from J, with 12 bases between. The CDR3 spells CASSWASPPGANVLTF. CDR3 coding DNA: TGTGCCAGCAGCTGGGCTTCTCCTCCTGGGGCCAACGTCCTGACTTTC.

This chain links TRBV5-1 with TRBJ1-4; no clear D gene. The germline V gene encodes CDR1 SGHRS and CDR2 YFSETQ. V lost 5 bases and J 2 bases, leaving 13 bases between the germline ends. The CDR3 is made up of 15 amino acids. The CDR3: CASREPGWTNEKLFF. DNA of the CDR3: TGCGCCAGCAGGGAACCGGGGTGGACTAATGAAAAACTGTTTTTT.

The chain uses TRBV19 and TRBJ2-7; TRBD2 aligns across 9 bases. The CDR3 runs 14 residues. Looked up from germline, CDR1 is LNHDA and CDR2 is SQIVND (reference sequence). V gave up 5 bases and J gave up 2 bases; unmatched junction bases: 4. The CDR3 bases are TGTGCCAGTAGTTTGACTAGCGGCACCTACGAGCAGTACTTC. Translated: CASSLTSGTYEQYF.

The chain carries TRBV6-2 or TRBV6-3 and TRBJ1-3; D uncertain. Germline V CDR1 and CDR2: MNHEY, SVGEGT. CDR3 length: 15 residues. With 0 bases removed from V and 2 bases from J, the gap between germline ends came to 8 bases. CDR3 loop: CASSYSTGAGNTIYF. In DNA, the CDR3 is TGTGCCAGCAGTTACTCAACCGGGGCTGGAAACACCATATATTTT.

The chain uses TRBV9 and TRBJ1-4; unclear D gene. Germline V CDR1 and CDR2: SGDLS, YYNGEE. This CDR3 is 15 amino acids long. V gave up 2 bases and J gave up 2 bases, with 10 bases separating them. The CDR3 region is CASSVGSSTNEKLFF. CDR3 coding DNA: TGTGCCAGCAGCGTCGGGAGTTCGACTAATGAAAAACTGTTTTTT.

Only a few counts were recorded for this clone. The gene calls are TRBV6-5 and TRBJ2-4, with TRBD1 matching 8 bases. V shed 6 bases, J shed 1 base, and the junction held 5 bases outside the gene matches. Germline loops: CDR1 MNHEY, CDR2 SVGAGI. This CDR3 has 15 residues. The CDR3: CASRPRQGAKNIQYF. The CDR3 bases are TGTGCCAGCAGACCCAGACAGGGGGCCAAAAACATTCAGTACTTC.

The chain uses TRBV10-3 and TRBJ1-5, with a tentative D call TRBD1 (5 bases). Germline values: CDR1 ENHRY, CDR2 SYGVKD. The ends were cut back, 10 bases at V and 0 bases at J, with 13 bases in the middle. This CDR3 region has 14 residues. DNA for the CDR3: TGTGCCACTCGGGACTCATATAGCAATCAGCCCCAGCATTTT. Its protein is CATRDSYSNQPQHF.

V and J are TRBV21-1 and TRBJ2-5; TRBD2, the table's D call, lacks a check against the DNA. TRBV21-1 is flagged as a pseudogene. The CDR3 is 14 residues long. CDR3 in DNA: TGTGCCAGCAGCAGACTAGCGGGGGTGGAGACCCAGTACTTC. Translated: CASSRLAGVETQYF.

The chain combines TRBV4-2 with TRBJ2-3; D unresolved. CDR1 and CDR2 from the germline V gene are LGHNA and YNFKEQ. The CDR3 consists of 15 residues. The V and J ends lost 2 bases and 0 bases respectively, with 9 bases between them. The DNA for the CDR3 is TGTGCCAGCAGCCAATCGCGGAGTAGCACAGATACGCAGTATTTT. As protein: CASSQSRSSTDTQYF.

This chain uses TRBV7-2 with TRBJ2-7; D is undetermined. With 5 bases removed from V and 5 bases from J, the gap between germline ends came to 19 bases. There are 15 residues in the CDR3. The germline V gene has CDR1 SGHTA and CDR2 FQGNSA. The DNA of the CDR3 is TGTGCCAGCAGCGACAATCGCCATGACCCCCACGAGCAGTACTTC. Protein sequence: CASSDNRHDPHEQYF. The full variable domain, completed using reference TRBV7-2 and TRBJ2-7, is GAGVSQSPSNKVTEKGKDVELRCDPISGHTALYWYRQSLGQGLEFLIYFQGNSAPDKSGLPSDRFSAERTGGSVSTLTIQRTQQEDSAVYLCASSDNRHDPHEQYFGPGTRLTVT.

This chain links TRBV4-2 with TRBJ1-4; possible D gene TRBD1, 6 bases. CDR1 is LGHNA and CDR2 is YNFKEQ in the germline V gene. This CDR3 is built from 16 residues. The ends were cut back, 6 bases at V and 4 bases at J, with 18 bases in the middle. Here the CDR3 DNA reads TGTGCCAGCAGTCAGACTGGGGGACACTATAATGAAAAACTGTTTTTT. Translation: CASSQTGGHYNEKLFF.

CDR3 DNA sequence: TGTGCCAGTAGTATCGAGGGAACCGCTGGCTACACCTTC. Amino acids: CASSIEGTAGYTF. This chain connects TRBV19 to TRBJ1-2; D is unresolved. This CDR3 is 13 amino acids long. V lost 3 bases and J lost 7, with 12 bases in between. Germline V gene sequence: CDR1 LNHDA, CDR2 SQIVND (reference sequence).

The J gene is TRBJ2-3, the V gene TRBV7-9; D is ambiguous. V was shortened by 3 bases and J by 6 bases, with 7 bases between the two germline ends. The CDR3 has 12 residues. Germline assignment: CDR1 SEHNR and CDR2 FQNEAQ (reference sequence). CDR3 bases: TGTGCCAGCAGCTTTTCCGGTGATACGCAGTATTTT. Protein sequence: CASSFSGDTQYF.

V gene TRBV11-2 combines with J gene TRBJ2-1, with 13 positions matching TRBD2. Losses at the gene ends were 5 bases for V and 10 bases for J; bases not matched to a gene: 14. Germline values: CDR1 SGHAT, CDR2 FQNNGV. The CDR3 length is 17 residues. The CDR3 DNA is TGTGCCAGCAGCCGTGGACTAGCGGGGGAAGTGGTGGGGGAGCAGTTCTTC. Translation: CASSRGLAGEVVGEQFF. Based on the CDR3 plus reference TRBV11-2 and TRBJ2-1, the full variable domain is EAGVAQSPRYKIIEKRQSVAFWCNPISGHATLYWYQQILGQGPKLLIQFQNNGVVDDSQLPKDRFSAERLKGVDSTLKIQPAKLEDSAVYLCASSRGLAGEVVGEQFFGPGTRLTVL.

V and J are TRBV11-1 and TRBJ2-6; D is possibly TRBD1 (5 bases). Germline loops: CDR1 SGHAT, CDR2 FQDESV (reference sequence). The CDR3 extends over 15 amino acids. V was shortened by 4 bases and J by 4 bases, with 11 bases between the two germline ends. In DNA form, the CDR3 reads TGTGCCAGCAGCTCCCAGGGTGCCGGGGCCAACGTCCTGACTTTC. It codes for CASSSQGAGANVLTF.

The CDR3 here is CASSAGTGNSPLHF. The CDR3 DNA is TGCGCCAGCAGCGCCGGGACAGGGAATTCACCCCTCCACTTT. V gene TRBV5-1 combines with J gene TRBJ1-6, with 9 bases that match TRBD1. CDR1 and CDR2 from the germline V gene are SGHRS and YFSETQ. With V trimmed by 4 bases and J by 7 bases, 3 bases remained unmatched. This CDR3 comprises 14 residues.

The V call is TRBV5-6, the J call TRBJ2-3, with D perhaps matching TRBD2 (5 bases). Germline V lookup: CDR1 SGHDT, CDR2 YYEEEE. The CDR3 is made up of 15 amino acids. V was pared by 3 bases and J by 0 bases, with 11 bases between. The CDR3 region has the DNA TGTGCCAGCAGCTACCAACGGGATAGCACAGATACGCAGTATTTT. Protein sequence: CASSYQRDSTDTQYF. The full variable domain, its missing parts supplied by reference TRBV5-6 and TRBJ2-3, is DAGVTQSPTHLIKTRGQQVTLRCSPKSGHDTVSWYQQALGQGPQFIFQYYEEEERQRGNFPDRFSGHQFPNYSSELNVNALLLGDSALYLCASSYQRDSTDTQYFGPGTRLTVL.

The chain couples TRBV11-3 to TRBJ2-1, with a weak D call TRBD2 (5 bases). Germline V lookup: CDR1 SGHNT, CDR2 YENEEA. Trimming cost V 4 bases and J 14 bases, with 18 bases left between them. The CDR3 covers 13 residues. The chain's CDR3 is CASSWTPGDSEFF. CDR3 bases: TGTGCCAGCAGCTGGACCCCCGGGGATTCGGAGTTCTTC.

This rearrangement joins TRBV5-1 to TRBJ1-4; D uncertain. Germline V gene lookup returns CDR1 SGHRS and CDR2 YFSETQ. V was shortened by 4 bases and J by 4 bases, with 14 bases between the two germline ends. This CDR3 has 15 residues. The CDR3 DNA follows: TGCGCCAGCAGCCCGAGTGAGGTCCTTAATGAAAAACTGTTTTTT. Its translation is CASSPSEVLNEKLFF. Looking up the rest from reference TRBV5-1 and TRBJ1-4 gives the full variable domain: KAGVTQTPRYLIKTRGQQVTLSCSPISGHRSVSWYQQTPGQGLQFLFEYFSETQRNKGNFPGRFSGRQFSNSRSEMNVSTLELGDSALYLCASSPSEVLNEKLFFGSGTQLSVL.

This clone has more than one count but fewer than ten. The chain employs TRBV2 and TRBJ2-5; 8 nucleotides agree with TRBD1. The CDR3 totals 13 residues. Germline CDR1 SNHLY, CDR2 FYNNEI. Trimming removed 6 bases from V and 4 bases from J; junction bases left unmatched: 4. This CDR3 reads CASRPDRAETQYF. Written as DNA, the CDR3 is TGTGCCAGCAGGCCGGACAGGGCAGAGACCCAGTACTTC.

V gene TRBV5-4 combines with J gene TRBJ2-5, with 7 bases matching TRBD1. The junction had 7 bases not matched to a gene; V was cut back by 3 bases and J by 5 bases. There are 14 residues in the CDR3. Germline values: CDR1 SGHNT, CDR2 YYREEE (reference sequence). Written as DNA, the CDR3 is TGTGCCAGCAGCTGGGGCCAGGGGGATGAGACCCAGTACTTC. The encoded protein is CASSWGQGDETQYF. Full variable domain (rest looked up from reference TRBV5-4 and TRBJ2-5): ETGVTQSPTHLIKTRGQQVTLRCSSQSGHNTVSWYQQALGQGPQFIFQYYREEENGRGNFPPRFSGLQFPNYSSELNVNALELDDSALYLCASSWGQGDETQYFGPGTRLLVL.

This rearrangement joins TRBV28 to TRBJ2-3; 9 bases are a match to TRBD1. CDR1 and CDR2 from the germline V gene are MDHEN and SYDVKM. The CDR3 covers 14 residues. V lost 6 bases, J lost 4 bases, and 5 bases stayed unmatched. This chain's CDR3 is CASSLTGGADTQYF. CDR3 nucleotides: TGTGCCAGCAGCCTAACAGGGGGCGCAGATACGCAGTATTTT.

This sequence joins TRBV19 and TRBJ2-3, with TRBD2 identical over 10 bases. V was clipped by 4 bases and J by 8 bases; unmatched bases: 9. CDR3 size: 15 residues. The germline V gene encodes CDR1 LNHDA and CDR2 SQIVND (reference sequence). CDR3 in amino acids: CASSNQREGLGTQYF. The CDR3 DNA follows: TGTGCCAGTAGTAACCAGCGGGAGGGGTTGGGTACGCAGTATTTT.

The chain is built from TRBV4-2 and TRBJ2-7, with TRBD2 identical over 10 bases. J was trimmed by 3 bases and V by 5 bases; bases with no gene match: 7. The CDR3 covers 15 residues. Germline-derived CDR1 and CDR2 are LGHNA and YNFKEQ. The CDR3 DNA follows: TGTGCCAGCAGCGATAGCGGGGGGACGTTCTACGAGCAGTACTTC. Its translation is CASSDSGGTFYEQYF.

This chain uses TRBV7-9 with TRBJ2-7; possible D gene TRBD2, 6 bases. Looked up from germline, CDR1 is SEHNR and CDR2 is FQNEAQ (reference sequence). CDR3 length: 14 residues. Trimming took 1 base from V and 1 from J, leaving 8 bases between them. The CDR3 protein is CASSLVGGSYEQYF. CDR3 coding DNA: TGTGCCAGCAGCTTAGTGGGGGGATCCTACGAGCAGTACTTC.

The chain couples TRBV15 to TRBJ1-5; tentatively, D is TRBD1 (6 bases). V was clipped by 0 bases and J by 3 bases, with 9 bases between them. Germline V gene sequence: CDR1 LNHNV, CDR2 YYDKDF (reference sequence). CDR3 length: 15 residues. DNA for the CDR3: TGTGCCACCAGCAGAGATTCAGGGGCCAATCAGCCCCAGCATTTT. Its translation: CATSRDSGANQPQHF.